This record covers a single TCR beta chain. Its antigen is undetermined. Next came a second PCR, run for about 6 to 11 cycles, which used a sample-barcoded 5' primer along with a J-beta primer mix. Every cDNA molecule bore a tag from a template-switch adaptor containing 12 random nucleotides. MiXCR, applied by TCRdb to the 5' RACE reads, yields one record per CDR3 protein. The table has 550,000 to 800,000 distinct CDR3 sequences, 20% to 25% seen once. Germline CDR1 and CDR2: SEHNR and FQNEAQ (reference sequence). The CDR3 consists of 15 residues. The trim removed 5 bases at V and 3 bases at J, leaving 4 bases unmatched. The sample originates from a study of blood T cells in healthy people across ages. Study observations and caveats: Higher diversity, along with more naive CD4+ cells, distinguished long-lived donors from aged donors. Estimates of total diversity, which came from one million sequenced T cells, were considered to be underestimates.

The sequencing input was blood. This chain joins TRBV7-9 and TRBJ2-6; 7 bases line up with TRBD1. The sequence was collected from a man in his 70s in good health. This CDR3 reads CASSIGTVGANVLTF. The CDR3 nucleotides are TGTGCCAGCAGCATAGGGACAGTTGGGGCCAACGTCCTGACTTTC. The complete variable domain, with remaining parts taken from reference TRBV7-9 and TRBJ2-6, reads DTGVSQNPRHKITKRGQNVTFRCDPISEHNRLYWYRQTLGQGPEFLTYFQNEAQLEKSRLLSDRFSAERPKGSFSTLEIQRTEQGDSAMYLCASSIGTVGANVLTFGAGSRLTVL.